This T cell receptor (beta chain) was sequenced for a study of identifying expanded T cells in peripheral blood. Study-level results: Roughly two-week clone count variance significantly increased as total template count grew. About 1.2 clones differed between technical replicates, versus approximately 17 and 20 over time.

The CDR3 contains 13 residues. Germline V CDR1 and CDR2: MNHNS, SASEGT. V was trimmed by 6 bases and J by 2 bases, leaving 9 bases between them. Sequencing used immunoSEQ multiplex PCR; TCRdb keeps in-frame clones, though not all of them. The sample contains tens of thousands of clones, roughly four fifths of which appear only once. Note on this clone: The antigen remains undetermined.

During the collection period, no donor immune events like infections were recorded. The chain joins TRBV6-1 to TRBJ2-3, with no clear D. The sample taken for sequencing was blood. This receptor was taken from a person aged 18-70 years in good health. The chain's CDR3 is CASRAQNTDTQYF. The CDR3 DNA is TGTGCCAGCAGGGCACAGAACACAGATACGCAGTATTTT.